This T cell receptor beta chain was recovered during a study of cytomegalovirus exposure and HLA in healthy donors. Study context: Around 78 million unique TCR sequences came from HLA-typed donors in an early release.

Broader study findings: In a later analysis, productive TCRs from donors in an Asian-associated ancestry cluster reportedly carried fewer N-insertions than the cohort mean. Cytomegalovirus-associated TCR beta chains were listed, numbering roughly 150.

This CDR3 has 15 amino acids. CDR1 and CDR2 (germline): SGHRS, YFSETQ. With 5 bases clipped from V and 4 bases from J, the junction kept 11 bases outside the gene matches. With regard to this clone: The antigen is unknown.

The PCR used 60 Vbeta and 13 Jbeta primers. Sequencing used immunoSEQ multiplex PCR; TCRdb keeps in-frame clones, though not all of them. The sample contains 130,000 or so clones, about 76% of which appear only once. This chain connects TRBV5-1 to TRBJ2-5; 7 bases align to TRBD2. The clonotype originates from a woman between 40 and 55 years old in good health and CMV-seronegative. The sequenced sample was PBMCs. The CDR3 reads CASRRPGEGGETQYF. The CDR3 DNA is TGCGCCAGCAGAAGGCCGGGGGAGGGCGGAGAGACCCAGTACTTC.